Following are 8 T cell receptor beta chains from one sample sequenced in a study of Graves' ophthalmopathy and Graves' hyperthyroidism (dated by TCRdb to 2016 to 2019). TCRdb names Illumina HiSeq 2000 as the instrument used. TCR beta CDR3 regions were amplified from RNA transcripts for repertoire sequencing. The first round of RT-PCR was done with HTBI primers and the Qiagen OneStep RT-PCR kit, and was followed by a second round of multiplex PCR, then size selection and purification. TCRdb reprocessed the public reads (quality trimming at Q25 with fastp, clone calling with MiXCR) and kept in-frame beta chains. All rows with the same CDR3 protein become a single entry with the most common DNA and genes. This sample holds 340,000 or so distinct CDR3 sequences; roughly 16% were observed only once. The ten largest account for about 12% of the sample. Sequencing input: peripheral blood. The receptors shown here come from an adult man with Graves' ophthalmopathy.

The sample holds many counts of this clonotype. The chain is built from TRBV2 and TRBJ2-5; TRBD2 is a possible D gene (5 bases). The CDR3 consists of 13 residues. Germline CDR1 is SNHLY and CDR2 is FYNNEI. V gave up 6 bases and J gave up 5 bases, with 13 bases separating them. DNA of the CDR3: TGTGCCAGCAGGTTTCGAAGAGGGGAGACCCAGTACTTC. This translates into CASRFRRGETQYF.

This clonotype was picked up a small number of times. The genes are TRBV12-3 or TRBV12-4 and TRBJ2-7, with 7 bases matching TRBD1. Germline trimming cut 5 bases from V and 4 bases from J; bases unmatched to any gene: 5. CDR3 length: 13 amino acids. The CDR3 reads CASSMTGRYEQYF. In DNA form, the CDR3 reads TGTGCCAGCAGTATGACAGGGCGGTACGAGCAGTACTTC.

This clonotype was seen at least ten times. The chain employs TRBV30 and TRBJ1-1; D might be TRBD1 (6 bases). CDR1 is GTSNPN, CDR2 SVGIG, per germline (reference sequence). This CDR3 has 13 residues. V was clipped by 2 bases and J by 0 bases, with 7 bases between them. CDR3 residues: CAWSTGMNTEAFF. The CDR3 coding sequence is TGTGCCTGGAGTACAGGGATGAACACTGAAGCTTTCTTT. Full variable domain (remainder filled in from reference TRBV30 and TRBJ1-1): SQTIHQWPATLVQPVGSPLSLECTVEGTSNPNLYWYRQAAGRGLQLLFYSVGIGQISSEVPQNLSASRPQDRQFILSSKKLLLSDSGFYLCAWSTGMNTEAFFGQGTRLTVV.

In its sample, this clonotype was seen many times. V gene TRBV20-1 combines with J gene TRBJ2-7; the match to TRBD1 covers 8 bases. CDR1 DFQATT and CDR2 SNEGSKA come from the germline V gene (reference sequence). Trimming cost V 4 bases and J 3 bases; bases outside gene matches: 5. This CDR3 region has 13 residues. The CDR3 nucleotides are TGCAGTGCTACCCCAGGGGGCAACTACGAGCAGTACTTC. Translated, it gives CSATPGGNYEQYF.

The chain combines TRBV29-1 with TRBJ1-1; TRBD1 matches 8 bases. CDR3 length equals 13 residues. Germline V gene data show CDR1 as SQVTM and CDR2 as ANQGSEA. V lost 4 bases, J lost 3 bases, and 4 bases stayed unmatched. CDR3 sequence: CSVGTGLDTEAFF. CDR3 nucleotide sequence: TGCAGCGTTGGGACAGGGTTGGACACTGAAGCTTTCTTT. Full variable domain (rest looked up from reference TRBV29-1 and TRBJ1-1): SAVISQKPSRDICQRGTSLTIQCQVDSQVTMMFWYRQQPGQSLTLIATANQGSEATYESGFVIDKFPISRPNLTFSTLTVSNMSPEDSSIYLCSVGTGLDTEAFFGQGTRLTVV.

The chain joins TRBV28 to TRBJ1-5, with D possibly being TRBD1 (5 bases). This CDR3 is 14 amino acids long. The V end was cut by 10 bases, the J end by 0 bases, with 13 bases between. Germline CDR1 is MDHEN and CDR2 is SYDVKM. The DNA of the CDR3 is TGTGCCATTAAGGACACTCTTAGCAATCAGCCCCAGCATTTT. Its protein is CAIKDTLSNQPQHF.

Many counts were recorded for this clonotype. This sequence joins TRBV3-1 and TRBJ1-5; unclear D gene. The CDR3 has 13 amino acids. Trimming removed 1 base at V and 6 bases at J, with 7 bases between. Germline lookup yields CDR1 LGHDT and CDR2 YNNKEL (reference sequence). CDR3 region: CASSQANGQPQHF. CDR3 DNA: TGTGCCAGCAGCCAAGCAAACGGTCAGCCCCAGCATTTT.

This clonotype was counted between two and nine times. This could be a read error, since a much larger clone is one nucleotide away. The J gene is TRBJ2-7, the V gene TRBV30; 8 bases are shared with TRBD1. CDR1 GTSNPN and CDR2 SVGIG come from the germline V gene (reference sequence). CDR3 length: 14 amino acids. CDR3 coding DNA: TGTGCCTGGAGTGTAGGTCAGGGGGCCTACGGGCAGTACTTC. It translates to CAWSVGQGAYGQYF.